Presented here are 5 T cell receptor beta chains from one specimen sequenced in a study of read filtering for tumor transcriptome and immune sequencing. This library used around 400 ng RNA and molecular barcoded adaptors spanning alpha/delta and beta/gamma chains. TCRdb reprocessed the reads via MiXCR and lists one record per CDR3 protein. The sample includes under 150,000 distinct CDR3 sequences, 13% of them seen just once. The sample was a population of CD138-negative cells sorted from bone marrow. Every receptor here comes from a donor aged 40 or older with multiple myeloma.

The chain couples TRBV29-1 to TRBJ2-5, with 7 bases lining up with TRBD1. Germline V gives CDR1 SQVTM, CDR2 ANQGSEA. This CDR3 is built from 15 residues. J gave up 4 bases and V 4 bases, and 12 bases lay outside the gene matches. The CDR3 DNA follows: TGCAGCGTTGGAAAAGCGGACAGGTTACCAGAGACCCAGTACTTC. Its translation is CSVGKADRLPETQYF.

This clonotype was recorded at least ten times. V and J are TRBV5-1 and TRBJ2-5; D not certain. With 4 bases removed from V and 0 bases from J, the gap between germline ends came to 13 bases. The CDR3 runs to 15 residues. Per germline, CDR1 SGHRS and CDR2 YFSETQ. The CDR3 region is CASSLTSSYQETQYF. CDR3 nucleotide sequence: TGCGCCAGCAGCCTCACCTCGAGCTACCAAGAGACCCAGTACTTC.

This clonotype was seen repeatedly, ten times or more. This chain joins TRBV12-3 or TRBV12-4 and TRBJ2-3, with D perhaps matching TRBD1 or TRBD2 (6 bases each). The CDR3 totals 16 residues. V lost 6 bases to trimming and J lost 1 base, with 17 bases between them. This chain's CDR3 is CASRRSKGGGTDTQYF. The CDR3 DNA reads as TGTGCCAGCAGACGATCGAAGGGGGGAGGCACAGATACGCAGTATTTT.

This clonotype was picked up many times. V usage is TRBV29-1 and J usage is TRBJ2-1; no definite D call. This CDR3 comprises 13 residues. Germline CDR1 and CDR2: SQVTM and ANQGSEA. V was shortened by 1 base and J by 8 bases, with 12 bases between the two germline ends. DNA for the CDR3: TGCAGCGTTGAAGGACTCCGTGTTTATGAGCAGTTCTTC. Its protein product is CSVEGLRVYEQFF.

This clonotype was counted many times. The J gene is TRBJ2-1, the V gene TRBV11-2; D is possibly TRBD1 or TRBD2 (5 bases each). Germline values: CDR1 SGHAT, CDR2 FQNNGV. The germline V and J ends were trimmed by 3 bases and 9 bases, with 12 bases remaining between them. This CDR3 has 13 amino acids. CDR3 sequence (DNA): TGTGCCAGCAGCTTGACCAGGGAGTCTGAGCAGTTCTTC. It codes for CASSLTRESEQFF.